This passage covers 5 T cell receptor beta chains from one sample sequenced in a study of T cells in Graves' hyperthyroidism and ophthalmopathy. Using RNA transcripts as the source, TCR beta CDR3 regions were amplified. TCR CDR3 underwent first-round RT-PCR with the HTBI primer set. TCRdb passed the multiplex PCR reads through MiXCR, listing each CDR3 protein once. In the table there are about 540,000 distinct CDR3 sequences, about 43% of which are singletons. The sample consisted of peripheral blood or thyroid tissue (not recorded which). These receptors were collected from a woman between 18 and 30 years old with Graves' hyperthyroidism.

This clonotype was recorded only once. The V call is TRBV2, the J call TRBJ2-3; D unresolved. Trimming removed 8 bases at V and 2 bases at J, with 17 bases between. This CDR3 is 15 amino acids long. Germline CDR1 is SNHLY and CDR2 is FYNNEI. Here the CDR3 reads CASGLTGGPTDTQYF. DNA of the CDR3: TGTGCCAGCGGTTTAACGGGCGGTCCCACAGATACGCAGTATTTT.

This chain connects TRBV11-2 to TRBJ1-1, with 7 nucleotides matching TRBD1. The CDR3 loop spans 14 amino acids. V trimming: 5 bases; J trimming: 6 bases; junction bases outside the gene matches: 9. Per germline, CDR1 SGHAT and CDR2 FQNNGV. The CDR3 protein is CASSLHTGVPEAFF. The CDR3 DNA reads as TGTGCCAGCAGCCTCCACACAGGGGTCCCTGAAGCTTTCTTT.

This clonotype was seen a few times. The V and J genes are TRBV15 and TRBJ2-3; tentative D call: TRBD2 (6 bases). The CDR3 has 15 residues. Trimming pared 3 bases from V and 5 bases from J, leaving 15 bases between. The V gene's germline CDR1 is LNHNV and CDR2 YYDKDF (reference sequence). The chain's CDR3 is CATSSHSRDLDTQYF. DNA of the CDR3: TGTGCCACCAGCAGTCACTCGCGGGACCTAGATACGCAGTATTTT.

About this clonotype: No conserved phenylalanine or tryptophan ends this CDR3, so it is likely a read error. It is unclear where the CDR3 begins or ends on the DNA, so no DNA is shown, and the CDR3 is as TCRdb lists it. V and J are TRBV27 and TRBJ1-2; the D call in the table, TRBD1, was not verified against the DNA. Germline loops: CDR1 MNHEY, CDR2 SMNVEV (reference sequence). The CDR3 contains 11 residues when both ends are counted. This chain's CDR3 is CASTGGRGDTS.

The J gene is TRBJ2-2, the V gene TRBV7-6, with 10 bases aligning to TRBD2. This CDR3 contains 16 residues. Germline V gives CDR1 SGHVS, CDR2 FNYEAQ. V was clipped by 6 bases and J by 3 bases; unmatched bases: 7. CDR3 sequence reads: CASSARGTSDTGELFF. The CDR3, as DNA: TGTGCCAGCAGTGCTAGAGGGACTAGCGACACCGGGGAGCTGTTTTTT. The entire variable domain, with the rest obtained from reference TRBV7-6 and TRBJ2-2, is as follows: GAGVSQSPRYKVTKRGQDVALRCDPISGHVSLYWYRQALGQGPEFLTYFNYEAQQDKSGLPNDRFSAERPEGSISTLTIQRTEQRDSAMYRCASSARGTSDTGELFFGEGSRLTVL.